The 6 T cell receptor beta chains below were found in one sample sequenced in a study of CD8+ T cells in alopecia areata (dated by TCRdb to 2016 to 2019). The library was generated by the immunoSEQ multiplex PCR assay. For TCR sequencing, RNA was extracted from every sample and reverse transcribed into cDNA to serve as template. TCRdb carries this immuneACCESS record with in-frame sequences only. Its versions omit some clonotypes, under half of them owing to an unresolved V gene in the studies checked, with the rest unexplained. The sample comprises roughly 260,000 clones, and every one was counted more than once. About 1.1% of the sample comes from the top ten. Cells from pooled mouse cutaneous lymph nodes were stained for CD4, CD8alpha, NKG2D, NKG2ACE and other markers and then sorted on a BD Influx. The sequenced sample was CD4+ T cells sorted from a lymph node. These receptors came from a C3H/HeJ mouse with alopecia areata. The strain in question carries the MHC haplotype H2-k.

This clone showed up just a few times. Mouse gene names and germline throughout. With the read ending 4 residues before the CDR3 end, the germline J gene is used to fill in that end. The rearrangement links TRBV13-1 to TRBJ2-3; D not resolved. V gave up 5 bases and J gave up 4 bases, with 14 bases separating them. This CDR3 region has 14 residues. Germline CDR1 reads NSHNY; CDR2 reads SYGAGN. This CDR3 reads CASRETPRTETLYF. CDR3 DNA, as far as it was read: TGTGCCAGCAGAGAGACACCTAGAACAGAA.

To note about this clone: Gene names denote mouse genes. The sequenced fragment ends 4 residues before the CDR3 boundary, so the rest is inferred from the germline J gene. This chain joins TRBV5 and TRBJ2-1, with D possibly being TRBD1 (5 bases). Trimming stripped 2 bases from V and 2 bases from J, with 7 bases between. The CDR3 covers 14 residues. Germline V gene lookup returns CDR1 LGHNA and CDR2 YNLKQL (reference sequence). This chain's CDR3 is CASSQIRDYAEQFF. The CDR3 DNA, read in part, is TGTGCCAGCAGCCAAATCAGGGACTATGCT.

About this clone itself: All gene names here are mouse names. The read gets to within 4 residues of the CDR3 end, and the germline J gene fills in the rest. The rearrangement joins TRBV14 to TRBJ2-5; 8 bases agree with TRBD2. V shed 7 bases, J shed 1 base, and the junction held 2 bases outside the gene matches. Germline-derived CDR1 and CDR2 are SGHDT and FRDEAV. The CDR3 is made up of 13 amino acids. This chain's CDR3 is CASLGGDQDTQYF. Incomplete CDR3 DNA: TGTGCCAGCCTGGGGGGCGACCAAGAC.

This clone showed up just a few times. The genes and germline here are from mouse. The DNA ends 4 residues before the CDR3 does, and the rest of the CDR3 is filled in from the germline J gene. The chain couples TRBV1 to TRBJ1-1; D perhaps matches TRBD1 (5 bases). The CDR3 covers 13 residues. The germline V gene has CDR1 NSQYPW and CDR2 LRSPGD (reference sequence). The DNA read from the CDR3 is TGCACCTGCAGTGCAGATTCAGGGATA. Encoded protein: CTCSADSGI. In full, the CDR3 is CTCSADSGIEVFF.

This clone was recorded at least ten times. Gene names are mouse gene names. The observed sequence ends 4 residues before the CDR3 terminus, with the missing tail filled in from the germline J gene. The genes are TRBV14 and TRBJ1-2, with D uncertain. The CDR3 length is 10 residues. Germline-derived CDR1 and CDR2 are SGHDT and FRDEAV. With 9 bases removed from V and 1 base from J, the gap between germline ends came to 4 bases. The CDR3 reads CATKNSDYTF. The DNA read from the CDR3 is TGTGCCACCAAAAACTCC.

This clone has more than one count but fewer than ten. The gene names given are mouse names. Coverage ceases 4 residues before the CDR3 finishes, and the germline J gene fills in the end. This sequence joins TRBV13-1 and TRBJ2-2, with 10 bases fitting TRBD2. V shed 3 bases and J 5 bases; nucleotides not matched to a gene: 4. The CDR3 loop spans 15 amino acids. Germline values: CDR1 NSHNY, CDR2 SYGAGN. The CDR3 is CASSGTGGRTGQLYF. The CDR3 DNA, read in part, is TGTGCCAGCAGTGGGACTGGGGGTCGTACCGGG.